This is a list of T cell receptor beta chains from one sample in a study of T-cell reconstitution after alpha-beta-depleted transplantation in children. MiXCR, applied by TCRdb to the PCR reads, yields one record per CDR3 protein. The table lists under 350,000 distinct CDR3 sequences, about a tenth of them singletons, with about 9.5% in the top ten. The sequencing here drew on PBMCs from the stem cell graft donor, taken from the stem cell graft. All receptors derive from a human donor who donated a stem cell graft to a child with SCID. Both conserved end residues are part of each CDR3. A D gene is named only where the DNA matches it firmly. Clone size, where shown, is once, few, many, or a class for clones that have expanded.

.,.,TRBJ2-1,TRBV7-2,CASSYYDGYNEQFF,TGTGCCAGCAGCTACTACGACGGATACAATGAGCAGTTCTTC
many,.,TRBJ2-4,TRBV10-3,CAISGIGAKNIQYF,TGTGCCATCAGTGGGATAGGGGCCAAAAACATTCAGTACTTC
.,TRBD1,TRBJ2-3,TRBV20-1,CSASRQGATDTQYF,TGCAGTGCTTCTAGGCAGGGGGCTACAGATACGCAGTATTTT
.,TRBD1,TRBJ2-2,TRBV19,CASSRTGVTGELFF,TGTGCCAGTAGCAGAACAGGGGTGACCGGGGAGCTGTTTTTT
few,TRBD1,TRBJ1-1,TRBV9,CASSPGQGRMNTEAFF,TGTGCCAGCAGCCCAGGACAGGGCCGGATGAACACTGAAGCTTTCTTT
many,.,TRBJ1-5,TRBV6-5,CASSPDSSNQPQHF,TGTGCCAGCAGCCCGGACAGTAGCAATCAGCCCCAGCATTTT
few,TRBD2,TRBJ2-1,TRBV19,CASSGGVSYNEQFF,TGTGCCAGTAGCGGGGGGGTCTCCTACAATGAGCAGTTCTTC
few,TRBD1,TRBJ2-3,TRBV20-1,CSARDTLKQGGFPDTQYF,TGCAGTGCTAGAGATACCTTAAAACAGGGGGGTTTCCCAGATACGCAGTATTTT
many,.,TRBJ2-7,TRBV7-9,CASSLTGYEQYF,TGTGCCAGCAGCCTTACAGGCTACGAGCAGTACTTC
.,TRBD1,TRBJ2-7,TRBV5-6,CASSLVSGGHEQYF,TGTGCCAGCAGCTTAGTTTCAGGGGGCCACGAGCAGTACTTC
few,.,TRBJ2-1,TRBV7-6,CASSLRASRGDEQFF,TGTGCCAGCAGCTTAAGGGCCTCTCGGGGCGATGAGCAGTTCTTC
many,.,TRBJ2-2,TRBV4-1,CASSQTHMVGELFF,TGCGCCAGCAGCCAGACCCACATGGTAGGGGAGCTGTTTTTT